This T cell receptor (beta chain) was sequenced during a study of CD8 T cells in Susac syndrome. About the research overall: When blood was drawn, the patients with Susac syndrome were therapy-naive, on corticosteroids, or on intravenous immunoglobulin alone.

Sequencing of TCR beta was performed on blood CD8+ T cells and on blood CD4+ T cells. The CD8+ and CD4+ T cells were negatively isolated, with the TEMRA cells enriched by FACS. An amount of RNA that ranged from roughly 0.45 to 1 ug was reverse transcribed with random hexamers. Amplification of TCR beta CDR3 was carried out by immunoSEQ multiplex PCR, which covered 54 Vbeta and 13 Jbeta segments. TCRdb processed the immunoSEQ multiplex PCR reads anew with MiXCR; each CDR3 protein has one entry. The sample consists of over 100,000 distinct CDR3 sequences, nearly 96% of them appearing once. CDR1 LNHDA and CDR2 SQIVND come from the germline V gene (reference sequence). V lost 4 bases and J lost 8, with 15 bases in between. The CDR3 is 14 residues long.

The specimen sequenced was CD4+ T cells from PBMCs. This TCR was recovered from a human donor with Susac syndrome. V is TRBV19 and J is TRBJ2-1; D may be TRBD2 (5 bases). The CDR3, as DNA: TGTGCCAGTAGTAACCGGGGAAGCATGGATGAGCAGTTCTTC. Translated: CASSNRGSMDEQFF.